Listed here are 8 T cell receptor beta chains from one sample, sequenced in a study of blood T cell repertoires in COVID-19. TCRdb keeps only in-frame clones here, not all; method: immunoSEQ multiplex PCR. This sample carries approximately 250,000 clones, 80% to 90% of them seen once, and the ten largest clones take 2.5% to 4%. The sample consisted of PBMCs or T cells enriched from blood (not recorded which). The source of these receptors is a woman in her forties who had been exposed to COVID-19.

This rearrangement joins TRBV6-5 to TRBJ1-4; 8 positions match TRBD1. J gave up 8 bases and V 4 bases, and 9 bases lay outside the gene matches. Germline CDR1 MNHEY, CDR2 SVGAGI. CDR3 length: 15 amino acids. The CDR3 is CASSLSQGALEKLFF. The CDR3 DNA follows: TGTGCCAGCAGTTTGTCCCAGGGGGCTTTAGAAAAACTGTTTTTT.

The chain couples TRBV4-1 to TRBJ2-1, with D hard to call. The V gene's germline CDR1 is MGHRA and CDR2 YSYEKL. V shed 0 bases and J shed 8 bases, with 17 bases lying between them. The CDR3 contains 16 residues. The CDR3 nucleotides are TGCGCCAGCAGCCAAGATGGCAACTACTTATTGGATGAGCAGTTCTTC. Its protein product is CASSQDGNYLLDEQFF.

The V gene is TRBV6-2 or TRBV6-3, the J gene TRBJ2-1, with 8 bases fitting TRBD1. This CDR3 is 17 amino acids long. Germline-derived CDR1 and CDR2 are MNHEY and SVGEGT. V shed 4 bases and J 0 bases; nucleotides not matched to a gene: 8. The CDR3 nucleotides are TGTGCCAGCAGTTCCGGGACAGGTGTGAGCTCCTACAATGAGCAGTTCTTC. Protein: CASSSGTGVSSYNEQFF.

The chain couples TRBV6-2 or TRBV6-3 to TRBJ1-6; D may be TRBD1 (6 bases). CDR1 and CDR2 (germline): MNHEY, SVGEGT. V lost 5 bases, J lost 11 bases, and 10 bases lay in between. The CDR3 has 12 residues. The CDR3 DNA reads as TGTGCCAGCAGTGGACAGCGACCACCCCTCCACTTT. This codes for CASSGQRPPLHF.

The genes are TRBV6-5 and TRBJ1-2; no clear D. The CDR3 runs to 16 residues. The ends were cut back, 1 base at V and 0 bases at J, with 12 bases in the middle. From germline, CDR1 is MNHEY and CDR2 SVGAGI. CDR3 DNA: TGTGCCAGCAGTTACTGGGCAGAACCTTCTAACTATGGCTACACCTTC. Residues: CASSYWAEPSNYGYTF.

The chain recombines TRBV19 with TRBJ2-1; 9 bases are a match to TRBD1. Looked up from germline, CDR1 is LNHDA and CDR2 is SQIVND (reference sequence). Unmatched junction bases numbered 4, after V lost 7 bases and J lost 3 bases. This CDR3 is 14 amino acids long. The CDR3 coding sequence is TGTGCCAGTACCAAGGACAGGGGCTACAATGAGCAGTTCTTC. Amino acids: CASTKDRGYNEQFF.

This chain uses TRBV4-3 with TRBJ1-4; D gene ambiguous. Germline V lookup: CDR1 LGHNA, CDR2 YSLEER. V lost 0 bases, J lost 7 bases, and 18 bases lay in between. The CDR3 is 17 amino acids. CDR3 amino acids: CASSQEYPRAAVEKLFF. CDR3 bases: TGCGCCAGCAGCCAAGAATACCCTCGGGCAGCGGTTGAAAAACTGTTTTTT.

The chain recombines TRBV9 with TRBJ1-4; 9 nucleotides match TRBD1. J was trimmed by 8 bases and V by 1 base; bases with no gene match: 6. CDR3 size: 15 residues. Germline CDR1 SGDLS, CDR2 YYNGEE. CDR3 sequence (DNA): TGTGCCAGCAGCGTATATTCAGGGACAGGGGAAAAACTGTTTTTT. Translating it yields CASSVYSGTGEKLFF.